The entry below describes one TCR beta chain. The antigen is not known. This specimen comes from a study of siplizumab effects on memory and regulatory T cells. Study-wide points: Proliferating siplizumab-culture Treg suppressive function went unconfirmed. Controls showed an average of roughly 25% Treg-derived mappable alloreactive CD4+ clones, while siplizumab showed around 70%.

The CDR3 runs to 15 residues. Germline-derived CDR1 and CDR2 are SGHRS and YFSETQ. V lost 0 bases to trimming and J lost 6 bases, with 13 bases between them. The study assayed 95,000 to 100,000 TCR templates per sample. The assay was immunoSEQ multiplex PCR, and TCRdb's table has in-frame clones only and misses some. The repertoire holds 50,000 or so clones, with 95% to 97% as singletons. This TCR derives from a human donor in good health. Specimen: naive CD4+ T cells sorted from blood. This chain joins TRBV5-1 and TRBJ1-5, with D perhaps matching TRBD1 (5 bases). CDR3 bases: TGCGCCAGCAGCTTGGCCGGTCAGGGAAGTCAGCCCCAGCATTTT. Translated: CASSLAGQGSQPQHF.